Each of the 22 T cell receptor beta chains below was sequenced from the same sample in a study of blood T cells in healthy people across ages. For the second PCR, which ran for 7 to 11 cycles, a sample-barcoded 5' primer and a J-beta primer mix were used. MiXCR, applied by TCRdb to the 5' RACE reads, yields one record per CDR3 protein. Of about 1,500,000 distinct CDR3 sequences listed, about 28% are singletons. Material: blood. These receptors all come from a woman in her twenties or thirties in good health.

The chain recombines TRBV24-1 with TRBJ2-1; tentatively, D is TRBD1 or TRBD2 (5 bases each). This CDR3 is built from 16 residues. The germline V gene encodes CDR1 KGHDR and CDR2 SFDVKD. V was clipped by 4 bases and J by 0 bases, with 12 bases between them. The CDR3 is CATSERGDSSYNEQFF. The CDR3 coding sequence is TGTGCCACCAGTGAGAGGGGTGATAGCTCCTACAATGAGCAGTTCTTC.

This clonotype was seen many times. V is TRBV11-2 and J is TRBJ2-7; 10 bases are a match to TRBD2. Germline V gives CDR1 SGHAT, CDR2 FQNNGV. The CDR3 contains 15 residues. V shed 5 bases, J shed 2 bases, and the junction held 6 bases outside the gene matches. The CDR3 spells CASSARTSGAYEQYF. As DNA, the CDR3 is TGTGCCAGCAGCGCACGGACTAGCGGAGCCTACGAGCAGTACTTC.

The rearrangement links TRBV2 to TRBJ1-6; D might be TRBD1 (6 bases). In germline, CDR1 is SNHLY, CDR2 FYNNEI. There are 14 residues in the CDR3. Between the trimmed V and J ends, which lost 5 bases and 4 bases, there was a span of 9 bases. The CDR3 region has the DNA TGTGCCAGCAGTCGGACAGCTTATAATTCACCCCTCCACTTT. Translated, it gives CASSRTAYNSPLHF. Full variable domain (outside the CDR3, taken from reference TRBV2 and TRBJ1-6): EPEVTQTPSHQVTQMGQEVILRCVPISNHLYFYWYRQILGQKVEFLVSFYNNEISEKSEIFDDQFSVERPDGSNFTLKIRSTKLEDSAMYFCASSRTAYNSPLHFGNGTRLTVT.

The chain uses TRBV5-1 and TRBJ2-1; TRBD1 agrees at 8 bases. With V trimmed by 4 bases and J by 7 bases, 7 bases remained unmatched. CDR1 and CDR2 (germline): SGHRS, YFSETQ. The CDR3 has 14 residues. As DNA, the CDR3 is TGCGCCAGCAGCCGGACAGGGAACGCGAATGAGCAGTTCTTC. Translation gives CASSRTGNANEQFF.

This clonotype has just one count. A read error is possible here, since a much larger clone lies one base away. The rearrangement joins TRBV6-1 to TRBJ2-7; D unclear. The germline V and J ends were trimmed by 11 bases and 3 bases, with 29 bases remaining between them. CDR1 MNHNS and CDR2 SASEGT come from the germline V gene. The CDR3 spans 17 residues. In nucleotides, the CDR3 is TGTGCCGGAAGCACCAAAGACCCCTGGGCACTAAACTACGAGCAGTACTTC. This sequence encodes CAGSTKDPWALNYEQYF.

This clonotype was counted only a few times. The chain has TRBV5-1 and TRBJ1-2; D gene unclear. CDR1 is SGHRS, CDR2 YFSETQ, per germline. The CDR3 covers 14 residues. The V gene lost 2 bases and the J gene lost 3 bases, with 11 bases spanning the gap. CDR3: CASSFDDGYYGYTF. The CDR3 region has the DNA TGCGCCAGCAGCTTCGACGACGGATACTATGGCTACACCTTC.

This chain uses TRBV11-2 with TRBJ2-1, with 12 positions matching TRBD2. The germline gives CDR1 SGHAT, CDR2 FQNNGV. The CDR3 has 17 residues. V dropped 0 bases and J dropped 4; count of bases not matched to a gene: 4. The CDR3 region is CASSLEYLAGGYNEQFF. CDR3 sequence (DNA): TGTGCCAGCAGCTTAGAGTACCTAGCGGGGGGGTACAATGAGCAGTTCTTC.

This clonotype was found many times. The gene calls are TRBV6-5 and TRBJ2-7; D is ambiguous. V lost 0 bases, J lost 6 bases, and 12 bases lay in between. This CDR3 has 14 amino acids. CDR1 and CDR2 (germline): MNHEY, SVGAGI. The CDR3 spells CASSYSAQQTEQYF. CDR3 DNA sequence: TGTGCCAGCAGTTACTCAGCCCAACAGACCGAGCAGTACTTC.

The rearrangement uses TRBV7-2 and TRBJ2-7; D is unresolved. The germline V gene has CDR1 SGHTA and CDR2 FQGNSA. V was shortened by 5 bases and J by 6 bases, with 14 bases between the two germline ends. This CDR3 comprises 13 residues. The chain's CDR3 is CASSREQRCEQYF. Written as DNA, the CDR3 is TGTGCCAGCAGCCGAGAACAGAGGTGCGAGCAGTACTTC.

The table lists this clonotype with a few counts. The CDR3 reads CSVEERVSTDTQYF. The CDR3, as DNA: TGCAGCGTTGAAGAACGGGTGAGCACAGATACGCAGTATTTT. The chain uses TRBV29-1 and TRBJ2-3; no clear D. CDR1 SQVTM and CDR2 ANQGSEA come from the germline V gene. The CDR3 has 14 amino acids. The germline V and J ends were trimmed by 0 bases and 0 bases, with 7 bases remaining between them.

The CDR3 nucleotides are TGTGCCAGCTCCCAGAGGACTAGCGGGAGGGGTAATGAGCAGTACTTC. Translating gives CASSQRTSGRGNEQYF. The chain employs TRBV18 and TRBJ2-5, with 15 positions matching TRBD2. Germline values: CDR1 KGHSH, CDR2 LQKENI. Germline trimming cut 6 bases from V and 11 bases from J; bases unmatched to any gene: 13. The CDR3 is 16 amino acids.

The chain recombines TRBV27 with TRBJ2-7; 7 nucleotides match TRBD1. Germline V lookup: CDR1 MNHEY, CDR2 SMNVEV (reference sequence). This CDR3 comprises 12 residues. V lost 8 bases and J lost 6; bases outside the gene matches: 7. CDR3 in amino acids: CASGRTGSEQYF. In DNA, the CDR3 is TGTGCCAGCGGGCGGACAGGCTCCGAGCAGTACTTC.

This clonotype was seen at least ten times. The chain couples TRBV7-3 to TRBJ1-1; no definite D call. The CDR3 loop spans 13 amino acids. With 4 bases removed from V and 4 bases from J, the gap between germline ends came to 10 bases. Per germline, CDR1 SGHTA and CDR2 FQGTGA. The CDR3 reads CASSSNWGTEAFF. The CDR3 nucleotides read TGTGCCAGCAGCTCGAATTGGGGCACTGAAGCTTTCTTT.

This clonotype occurred a few times. V gene TRBV7-2 combines with J gene TRBJ2-1, with D possibly called TRBD1 or TRBD2 (5 bases each). The CDR3 covers 16 residues. V shed 1 base and J shed 0 bases, with 10 bases lying between them. Germline V gene data show CDR1 as SGHTA and CDR2 as FQGNSA. The CDR3 is CASSLGGPTSYNEQFF. CDR3 sequence (DNA): TGTGCCAGCAGCTTAGGGGGACCAACCTCCTACAATGAGCAGTTCTTC.

The chain recombines TRBV18 with TRBJ2-1; D is undetermined. V gave up 3 bases and J gave up 6 bases, with 9 bases separating them. The V gene's germline CDR1 is KGHSH and CDR2 LQKENI. The CDR3 contains 13 residues. The CDR3 DNA follows: TGTGCCAGCTCACCTAAGACAATCAATGAGCAGTTCTTC. Protein: CASSPKTINEQFF.

The rearrangement uses TRBV20-1 and TRBJ2-7; D might be TRBD2 (6 bases). Looked up from germline, CDR1 is DFQATT and CDR2 is SNEGSKA (reference sequence). The CDR3 spans 14 residues. The V gene lost 1 base and the J gene lost 0 bases, with 10 bases spanning the gap. The CDR3 spells CSARAGGYSYEQYF. Written as DNA, the CDR3 is TGCAGTGCTAGAGCCGGGGGTTACTCCTACGAGCAGTACTTC.

The chain carries TRBV24-1 and TRBJ2-1, with 12 bases matching TRBD2. CDR1 KGHDR and CDR2 SFDVKD come from the germline V gene. This CDR3 comprises 15 residues. V lost 5 bases and J lost 8; bases outside the gene matches: 6. The CDR3 spells CATSASSGRVDEQFF. CDR3 nucleotide sequence: TGTGCCACCAGTGCTTCTAGCGGGAGGGTGGATGAGCAGTTCTTC.

This clonotype was counted between two and nine times. V and J are TRBV7-3 and TRBJ2-1, with 12 bases identical to TRBD2. Trimming removed 4 bases from V and 0 bases from J; junction bases left unmatched: 7. This CDR3 spans 18 amino acids. In germline, CDR1 is SGHTA, CDR2 FQGTGA. CDR3 coding DNA: TGTGCCAGCAGCTCACTTGGACTAGCGGGGAGCTCCTACAATGAGCAGTTCTTC. Translated: CASSSLGLAGSSYNEQFF.

This clonotype turned up a few times. This chain joins TRBV14 and TRBJ2-1; 8 bases align to TRBD2. Germline-derived CDR1 and CDR2 are SGHDN and FVKESK. This CDR3 region has 16 residues. Trimming removed 1 base from V and 8 bases from J; junction bases left unmatched: 10. The CDR3 spells CASSQGSGMRRYEQFF. CDR3 nucleotides: TGTGCCAGCAGCCAAGGTAGCGGGATGCGGAGGTATGAGCAGTTCTTC.

This clonotype has more than one count but fewer than ten. This chain links TRBV7-2 with TRBJ2-1; D assignment may be TRBD1 or TRBD2 (6 bases each). The CDR3 has 17 amino acids. CDR1 SGHTA and CDR2 FQGNSA come from the germline V gene. V lost 5 bases and J lost 4, with 21 bases in between. The CDR3 region is CASSGRLSGGGYNEQFF. CDR3 nucleotides: TGTGCCAGCAGCGGAAGACTAAGCGGAGGGGGTTACAATGAGCAGTTCTTC.

This rearrangement joins TRBV25-1 to TRBJ2-5; either TRBD1 or TRBD2 may supply D (6 bases each). The closer fit of TRBJ2-1 to the DNA end suggests the J call may be wrong. CDR3 length equals 15 residues. Germline values: CDR1 MGHDK, CDR2 SYGVNS. The CDR3 coding sequence is TGTGCCAGCAGTGAACAGGGGAGGCCTCAAGAGACCCAGTTCTTC. It translates to CASSEQGRPQETQFF.

At least ten counts were recorded for this clonotype. The rearrangement links TRBV7-6 to TRBJ1-6, with a possible D match to TRBD1 (6 bases). This CDR3 region has 15 residues. The V end was cut by 5 bases, the J end by 8 bases, with 16 bases between. CDR1 SGHVS and CDR2 FNYEAQ come from the germline V gene. The CDR3 bases are TGTGCCAGCAGCCAGTTTCGGGGGCGTGATTCACCCCTCCACTTT. It specifies CASSQFRGRDSPLHF. Based on the CDR3 plus reference TRBV7-6 and TRBJ1-6, the full variable domain is GAGVSQSPRYKVTKRGQDVALRCDPISGHVSLYWYRQALGQGPEFLTYFNYEAQQDKSGLPNDRFSAERPEGSISTLTIQRTEQRDSAMYRCASSQFRGRDSPLHFGNGTRLTVT.